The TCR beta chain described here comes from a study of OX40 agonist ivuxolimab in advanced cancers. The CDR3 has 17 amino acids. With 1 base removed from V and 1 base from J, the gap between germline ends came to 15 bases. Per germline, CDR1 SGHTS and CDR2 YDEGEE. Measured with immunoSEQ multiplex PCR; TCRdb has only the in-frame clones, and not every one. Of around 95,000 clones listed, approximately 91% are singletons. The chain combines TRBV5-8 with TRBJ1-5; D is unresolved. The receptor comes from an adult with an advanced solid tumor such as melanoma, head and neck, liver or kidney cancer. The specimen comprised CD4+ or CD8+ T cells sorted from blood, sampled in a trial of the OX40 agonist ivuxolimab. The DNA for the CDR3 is TGTGCCAGCAGCTTGTTCTGGAAAGGAGGAAGCAATCAGCCCCAGCATTTT. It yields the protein CASSLFWKGGSNQPQHF.